Below are 19 T cell receptor beta chains sequenced from a single sample in a study of CD8+ T cells in alopecia areata (dated by TCRdb to about 2018). This specimen's time point label, interpreted: baseline before oral tofacitinib. Receptors were amplified or captured by the immunoSEQ multiplex PCR assay. RNA was extracted from all samples and reverse transcribed into cDNA, which served as template for TCR sequencing. The source is immuneACCESS, and TCRdb retained only in-frame sequences with V and J called. Part of the clones is not carried over; for the studies checked, unresolved V genes explain less than half of this, and the remainder is unexplained. In this sample the table shows a few hundred thousand clones, 67% of which occur a single time. The ten top clones hold under 1.5% of the sample. Sample: CD4+ T cells sorted from blood, taken at week 0. The receptors were gathered from a human donor with alopecia areata.

The J gene is TRBJ1-1, the V gene TRBV7-6; D not resolved. Trimming took off 5 bases at V and 3 bases at J, with 13 bases between the two ends. This CDR3 spans 14 amino acids. Germline values: CDR1 SGHVS, CDR2 FNYEAQ. The CDR3 here is CASSPYAADTEAFF. The DNA of the CDR3 is TGTGCCAGCAGCCCCTACGCCGCTGACACTGAAGCTTTCTTT.

This clone was observed a few times. This sequence joins TRBV29-1 and TRBJ2-1, with unresolved D. The CDR3 loop spans 11 amino acids. Germline CDR1 and CDR2: SQVTM and ANQGSEA. The V end was cut by 2 bases, the J end by 7 bases, with 6 bases between. CDR3 residues: CSVESWNEQFF. As DNA, the CDR3 is TGCAGCGTTGAAAGTTGGAATGAGCAGTTCTTC.

This chain links TRBV6-5 with TRBJ2-7, with D possibly being TRBD2 (6 bases). CDR3 length: 13 residues. Trimming removed 7 bases at V and 3 bases at J, with 13 bases between. Germline V gives CDR1 MNHEY, CDR2 SVGAGI. As DNA, the CDR3 is TGTGCCAGCAAGCGGAGGGGCCTCTACGAGCAGTACTTC. Translation gives CASKRRGLYEQYF.

This clone was counted only a few times. This chain connects TRBV14 to TRBJ1-2; unclear D gene. Germline V gene data show CDR1 as SGHDN and CDR2 as FVKESK. The CDR3 length is 15 residues. V lost 0 bases, J lost 0 bases, and 8 bases lay in between. The CDR3 protein is CASSQDFGANYGYTF. CDR3 nucleotides: TGTGCCAGCAGCCAAGACTTCGGGGCTAACTATGGCTACACCTTC.

The chain joins TRBV6-6 to TRBJ1-6, with D possibly TRBD1 on 5 matching bases. Trimming removed 6 bases at V and 6 bases at J, with 12 bases between. This CDR3 has 14 amino acids. CDR1 is MNHNY, CDR2 SVGAGI, per germline (reference sequence). The CDR3 DNA follows: TGTGCCAGCAGGCCACAGGTGATTAATTCACCCCTCCACTTT. It specifies CASRPQVINSPLHF.

V usage is TRBV6-5 and J usage is TRBJ1-2; 10 bases agree with TRBD1. Germline V gene data show CDR1 as MNHEY and CDR2 as SVGAGI. The junction had 4 bases not matched to a gene; V was cut back by 2 bases and J by 7 bases. The CDR3 is 14 residues long. The CDR3 sequence: CASSYAGTGVGYTF. DNA for the CDR3: TGTGCCAGCAGTTACGCCGGGACAGGGGTTGGCTACACCTTC.

The rearrangement uses TRBV5-1 and TRBJ2-1, with D perhaps matching TRBD2 (6 bases). V lost 4 bases and J 5 bases, leaving 13 bases between the germline ends. CDR3 length: 14 amino acids. Germline V gene lookup returns CDR1 SGHRS and CDR2 YFSETQ. CDR3 amino acids: CASSAGSQNNEQFF. The CDR3 nucleotides are TGCGCCAGCAGCGCGGGGTCACAAAACAATGAGCAGTTCTTC.

The chain carries TRBV29-1 and TRBJ2-5, with 10 bases identical to TRBD1. V lost 7 bases to trimming and J lost 1 base; unmatched junction nucleotides: 6. There are 14 residues in the CDR3. The germline CDR1 and CDR2 sequences are SQVTM and ANQGSEA. The DNA of the CDR3 is TGCAGCGCCGGGACAGGGGCTCTCCAAGAGACCCAGTACTTC. Encoded protein: CSAGTGALQETQYF.

The rearrangement uses TRBV21-1 and TRBJ2-4; the D call in the table, TRBD2, was not verified against the DNA. TRBV21-1 corresponds to a pseudogene. CDR3 size: 15 residues. In DNA, the CDR3 is TGTGCCAGCAGCAAACCGCCGGGGGCCAAAAACATTCAGTACTTC. As protein: CASSKPPGAKNIQYF.

This clone was seen a few times. This chain links TRBV12-5 with TRBJ1-2; D gene ambiguous. Trimming took off 8 bases at V and 0 bases at J, with 7 bases between the two ends. This CDR3 has 12 amino acids. Germline V lookup: CDR1 LGHNT, CDR2 FRNRAP. This chain's CDR3 is CASSGSNYGYTF. Here the CDR3 DNA reads TGTGCTAGTTCCGGGTCTAACTATGGCTACACCTTC.

This clone was observed a handful of times. The CDR3 here is CASSLAPAGANNEQFF. Written as DNA, the CDR3 is TGTGCCAGCAGCTTAGCACCAGCGGGGGCCAACAATGAGCAGTTCTTC. This chain uses TRBV11-2 with TRBJ2-1; TRBD2 matches 8 bases. The CDR3 is made up of 16 amino acids. Germline CDR1 reads SGHAT; CDR2 reads FQNNGV. The junction had 7 bases not matched to a gene; V was cut back by 1 base and J by 5 bases.

The V and J genes are TRBV29-1 and TRBJ1-2; TRBD1 matches at 7 bases. The ends lost 4 bases at V and 6 bases at J; junction bases unmatched: 11. The CDR3 contains 14 residues. Per the germline V gene, CDR1 is SQVTM and CDR2 is ANQGSEA. The CDR3 DNA sequence: TGCAGCGTTGGGGTCGGACAGGCTACCCATGGCTACACCTTC. It yields the protein CSVGVGQATHGYTF. Using reference TRBV29-1 and TRBJ1-2 for the parts outside the CDR3, the full variable domain is SAVISQKPSRDICQRGTSLTIQCQVDSQVTMMFWYRQQPGQSLTLIATANQGSEATYESGFVIDKFPISRPNLTFSTLTVSNMSPEDSSIYLCSVGVGQATHGYTFGSGTRLTVV.

This clone was seen more than once but under ten times. The V gene is TRBV19, the J gene TRBJ1-2, with 9 bases fitting TRBD1. Germline CDR1 reads LNHDA; CDR2 reads SQIVND (reference sequence). V was clipped by 7 bases and J by 2 bases; unmatched bases: 11. The CDR3 is 16 residues long. The CDR3 DNA sequence: TGTGCCAGTATCCAAGCCGGGACAGGGAGGAACTATGGCTACACCTTC. It is translated as CASIQAGTGRNYGYTF.

As DNA, the CDR3 is TGCGCCAGCAGCTTTACAGCGGGTAGCAATGAGCAGTTCTTC. Amino acids: CASSFTAGSNEQFF. The chain has TRBV5-1 and TRBJ2-1; tentatively, D is TRBD2 (6 bases). V lost 2 bases, J lost 6 bases, and 12 bases lay in between. The CDR3 contains 14 residues. The V gene's germline CDR1 is SGHRS and CDR2 YFSETQ.

J is TRBJ1-6 and V is TRBV27, with a possible D match to TRBD1 (5 bases). The CDR3 covers 14 residues. The V gene lost 4 bases and the J gene lost 10 bases, with 14 bases spanning the gap. Per germline, CDR1 MNHEY and CDR2 SMNVEV (reference sequence). CDR3 amino acids: CASSWQGTGSPLHF. In DNA form, the CDR3 reads TGTGCCAGCAGTTGGCAGGGAACCGGGTCACCCCTCCACTTT.

The chain joins TRBV30 to TRBJ2-2; possibly TRBD1 for D (6 bases). Trimming left V 1 base short and J 0 bases short, with 9 bases between. Looked up from germline, CDR1 is GTSNPN and CDR2 is SVGIG (reference sequence). The CDR3 has 15 residues. The CDR3: CAWSADSSNTGELFF. CDR3 in DNA: TGTGCCTGGAGTGCGGACAGTTCGAACACCGGGGAGCTGTTTTTT.

The rearrangement joins TRBV9 to TRBJ2-7; 7 bases map to TRBD1. Germline CDR1 and CDR2: SGDLS and YYNGEE. The CDR3 is 13 residues long. V trimming: 1 base; J trimming: 6 bases; junction bases outside the gene matches: 4. CDR3 residues: CASSVIAGGEQYF. The CDR3 bases are TGTGCCAGCAGCGTAATCGCAGGGGGCGAGCAGTACTTC.

In this sample, this clone turned up a few times. V usage is TRBV25-1 and J usage is TRBJ2-5, with 8 bases aligning to TRBD2. The CDR3 extends over 14 amino acids. The J segment lost 5 bases and the V segment lost 5 bases, leaving 7 bases of the junction unmatched. From germline, CDR1 is MGHDK and CDR2 SYGVNS. DNA for the CDR3: TGTGCCAGCAGTTCCGGGGGGGCGGGGGAGACCCAGTACTTC. Its protein is CASSSGGAGETQYF.

This clone was found a few times. The chain joins TRBV30 to TRBJ2-7, with no clear D. CDR1 GTSNPN and CDR2 SVGIG come from the germline V gene (reference sequence). V lost 3 bases and J lost 3, with 15 bases in between. This CDR3 region has 14 residues. The CDR3 here is CAWRKWAPNYEQYF. For the CDR3, the DNA is TGTGCCTGGAGGAAATGGGCTCCCAACTACGAGCAGTACTTC.